The 21 T cell receptor beta chains below come from one sample, sequenced in a study of technical replicates of blood from several donors (dated by TCRdb to between 2016 and 2019). Library preparation was by the immunoSEQ multiplex PCR assay. TCRdb re-hosts the immuneACCESS table, in-frame sequences only. Its copies lack some clones; in the studies checked, an unresolved V gene accounts for under half of them, and the cause for the rest is not known. The sample table shows under 95,000 clones, and 95% are seen once. Approximately 0.26% of the sample rests with the top ten. The sequenced sample was T cells isolated from PBMCs. These receptors originate from a human donor in good health.

V gene TRBV5-5 combines with J gene TRBJ2-7; the D gene is possibly TRBD2 (5 bases). Trimming removed 1 base at V and 2 bases at J, with 13 bases between. This CDR3 is 15 amino acids long. CDR1 and CDR2 from the germline V gene are SGHKS and YYEKEE (reference sequence). CDR3 DNA: TGTGCCAGCAGCTTGCGCGGGTCCCCTACCTACGAGCAGTACTTC. Amino acids: CASSLRGSPTYEQYF.

This chain joins TRBV5-1 and TRBJ2-7, with a tentative D call TRBD1 (6 bases). V lost 0 bases to trimming and J lost 1 base, with 8 bases between them. The CDR3 totals 14 residues. From germline, CDR1 is SGHRS and CDR2 YFSETQ. CDR3 nucleotides: TGCGCCAGCAGCTTGGCCGGACAGTCCTACGAGCAGTACTTC. Translation gives CASSLAGQSYEQYF. Together with reference TRBV5-1 and TRBJ2-7, the CDR3 gives the full variable domain: KAGVTQTPRYLIKTRGQQVTLSCSPISGHRSVSWYQQTPGQGLQFLFEYFSETQRNKGNFPGRFSGRQFSNSRSEMNVSTLELGDSALYLCASSLAGQSYEQYFGPGTRLTVT.

V is TRBV2 and J is TRBJ2-7; D is possibly TRBD1 (6 bases). The CDR3 runs to 14 residues. Trimming cost V 6 bases and J 3 bases, with 15 bases left between them. The germline V gene encodes CDR1 SNHLY and CDR2 FYNNEI. The CDR3 DNA reads TGTGCCAGCAGACTACAGGGTCCCATCTACGAGCAGTACTTC. Encoded protein: CASRLQGPIYEQYF. Full variable domain (rest looked up from reference TRBV2 and TRBJ2-7): EPEVTQTPSHQVTQMGQEVILRCVPISNHLYFYWYRQILGQKVEFLVSFYNNEISEKSEIFDDQFSVERPDGSNFTLKIRSTKLEDSAMYFCASRLQGPIYEQYFGPGTRLTVT.

CDR3 bases: TGCGCCAGCAGCTTGGAGTTTGCGGGGGGGCCGGTTGAGACCCAGTACTTC. This encodes CASSLEFAGGPVETQYF. The chain recombines TRBV5-1 with TRBJ2-5, with TRBD2 identical over 9 bases. V was clipped by 0 bases and J by 5 bases; unmatched bases: 11. Germline-derived CDR1 and CDR2 are SGHRS and YFSETQ. The CDR3 sequence is 17 residues long.

V usage is TRBV6-5 and J usage is TRBJ1-2; TRBD1 aligns across 7 bases. The length of the CDR3 is 14 residues. Germline V CDR1 and CDR2: MNHEY, SVGAGI. The J segment lost 5 bases and the V segment lost 5 bases, leaving 8 bases of the junction unmatched. The CDR3 DNA follows: TGTGCCAGCAGTACTCCGGGACAGCCTTATGGCTACACCTTC. Encoded protein: CASSTPGQPYGYTF.

Only one count was recorded for this clone. This rearrangement joins TRBV11-2 to TRBJ2-3; D might be TRBD1 (6 bases). V lost 1 base and J 6 bases, leaving 14 bases between the germline ends. The CDR3 is 15 residues long. CDR1 SGHAT and CDR2 FQNNGV come from the germline V gene. CDR3 region: CASSLVEQGFDTQYF. In DNA, the CDR3 is TGTGCCAGCAGCTTAGTTGAACAGGGTTTCGATACGCAGTATTTT. The whole variable domain, remainder taken from reference TRBV11-2 and TRBJ2-3, is EAGVAQSPRYKIIEKRQSVAFWCNPISGHATLYWYQQILGQGPKLLIQFQNNGVVDDSQLPKDRFSAERLKGVDSTLKIQPAKLEDSAVYLCASSLVEQGFDTQYFGPGTRLTVL.

The chain links TRBV6-5 to TRBJ1-1; D is unclear. The CDR3 is 13 residues long. With 5 bases removed from V and 1 base from J, the gap between germline ends came to 8 bases. CDR1 and CDR2 (germline): MNHEY, SVGAGI. The CDR3 loop reads CASSPPGNTEAFF. The DNA of the CDR3 is TGTGCCAGCAGTCCGCCCGGGAACACTGAAGCTTTCTTT.

V and J are TRBV11-2 and TRBJ2-7; the match to TRBD2 covers 11 bases. CDR3 length equals 19 residues. The trim removed 6 bases at V and 0 bases at J, leaving 16 bases unmatched. Germline-derived CDR1 and CDR2 are SGHAT and FQNNGV. CDR3 amino acids: CASSQLTLTSGTTSYEQYF. The CDR3 DNA reads TGTGCCAGCAGTCAACTAACCCTGACTAGCGGGACCACCTCCTACGAGCAGTACTTC.

The V gene is TRBV5-1, the J gene TRBJ2-7; 9 nucleotides agree with TRBD1. This CDR3 spans 16 amino acids. The ends lost 0 bases at V and 3 bases at J; junction bases unmatched: 7. Germline V CDR1 and CDR2: SGHRS, YFSETQ. CDR3 residues: CASSLAIGQGSYEQYF. CDR3 sequence (DNA): TGCGCCAGCAGCTTGGCCATTGGACAGGGGAGCTACGAGCAGTACTTC.

This clone was found many times. The chain recombines TRBV7-9 with TRBJ2-7; 14 positions match TRBD2. V lost 4 bases to trimming and J lost 6 bases; unmatched junction nucleotides: 2. The V gene's germline CDR1 is SEHNR and CDR2 FQNEAQ (reference sequence). The CDR3 consists of 14 residues. CDR3 nucleotides: TGTGCCAGCAGCTCCGGGACTAGCGGGAGCGAGCAGTACTTC. Encoded protein: CASSSGTSGSEQYF.

V gene TRBV14 combines with J gene TRBJ1-1; a possible D gene is TRBD1 (5 bases). This CDR3 spans 15 amino acids. The V end lost 5 bases, the J end lost 4 bases, and 17 bases lay between the germline ends. Germline loops: CDR1 SGHDN, CDR2 FVKESK. The CDR3: CASSYAAGRGTEAFF. The CDR3 DNA reads TGTGCCAGCAGCTATGCGGCGGGAAGGGGCACTGAAGCTTTCTTT.

The chain's CDR3 is CASSPSGQETQYF. CDR3 in DNA: TGTGCCAGCTCACCATCAGGCCAAGAGACCCAGTACTTC. The chain employs TRBV18 and TRBJ2-5; the D is unclear. This CDR3 is built from 13 residues. With 2 bases removed from V and 1 base from J, the gap between germline ends came to 5 bases. The V gene's germline CDR1 is KGHSH and CDR2 LQKENI.

V gene TRBV6-5 combines with J gene TRBJ2-2; D remains unclear. The V end was cut by 6 bases, the J end by 5 bases, with 10 bases between. This CDR3 has 13 amino acids. Germline V gene lookup returns CDR1 MNHEY and CDR2 SVGAGI. CDR3 in amino acids: CASSPSVTGELFF. The CDR3 nucleotides read TGTGCCAGCAGCCCCAGCGTTACCGGGGAGCTGTTTTTT.

The chain links TRBV6-5 to TRBJ1-2, with D perhaps matching TRBD1 (6 bases). V gave up 6 bases and J gave up 4 bases, with 12 bases separating them. The CDR3 runs 13 residues. CDR1 is MNHEY and CDR2 is SVGAGI in the germline V gene. The CDR3 DNA reads as TGTGCCAGCAGAGACAGACAGGTCTATGGCTACACCTTC. It yields the protein CASRDRQVYGYTF.

The genes are TRBV10-1 and TRBJ2-7, with 7 bases lining up with TRBD2. Germline lookup yields CDR1 WNHNN and CDR2 SYGVQD (reference sequence). CDR3 length: 16 residues. With V trimmed by 0 bases and J by 2 bases, 7 bases remained unmatched. The CDR3 region is CASSESTGGPTYEQYF. The CDR3 DNA is TGCGCCAGCAGTGAGTCTACGGGAGGACCCACCTACGAGCAGTACTTC.

The gene calls are TRBV29-1 and TRBJ2-3, with a tentative D call TRBD1 (5 bases). The CDR3 is 15 amino acids. V shed 7 bases and J shed 2 bases, with 19 bases lying between them. Germline CDR1 SQVTM, CDR2 ANQGSEA. The CDR3 sequence: CSARWTNSATDTQYF. The DNA of the CDR3 is TGCAGCGCTCGATGGACAAATTCGGCCACAGATACGCAGTATTTT.

The chain recombines TRBV4-2 with TRBJ1-1, with D possibly matching TRBD1 (6 bases). The CDR3 runs to 17 residues. The germline CDR1 and CDR2 sequences are LGHNA and YNFKEQ. The V and J ends lost 0 bases and 2 bases respectively, with 16 bases between them. The CDR3 sequence is CASSQDGVRGANTEAFF. CDR3 sequence (DNA): TGTGCCAGCAGCCAAGATGGGGTGCGGGGGGCAAACACTGAAGCTTTCTTT.

This chain links TRBV10-1 with TRBJ2-1, with D possibly TRBD1 on 5 matching bases. The CDR3 sequence is 20 residues long. V was clipped by 6 bases and J by 4 bases, with 31 bases between them. Germline V gene sequence: CDR1 WNHNN, CDR2 SYGVQD (reference sequence). The CDR3 loop reads CASSRVKGQGVNRVYNEQFF. DNA for the CDR3: TGCGCCAGCAGCCGAGTCAAAGGGCAGGGTGTCAATCGCGTATACAATGAGCAGTTCTTC.

The V and J genes are TRBV7-3 and TRBJ1-2; the match to TRBD1 covers 7 bases. CDR3 size: 16 residues. The V segment lost 5 bases and the J segment 4 bases; nucleotides outside the gene matches: 13. Germline assignment: CDR1 SGHTA and CDR2 FQGTGA. CDR3 amino acids: CASSPKMLGQPYGYTF. The CDR3 nucleotides are TGTGCCAGCAGCCCTAAGATGCTGGGACAGCCCTATGGCTACACCTTC.

V gene TRBV6-6 combines with J gene TRBJ1-4; 8 bases match TRBD1. The CDR3 is made up of 14 amino acids. The trim removed 6 bases at V and 6 bases at J, leaving 6 bases unmatched. CDR1 is MNHNY and CDR2 is SVGAGI in the germline V gene (reference sequence). The CDR3 DNA reads as TGTGCCAGCAGCACACAGGGGGAAGATGAAAAACTGTTTTTT. Its translation is CASSTQGEDEKLFF.

This chain links TRBV29-1 with TRBJ1-1, with D possibly TRBD1 on 6 matching bases. The CDR3 is 13 residues long. From germline, CDR1 is SQVTM and CDR2 ANQGSEA. With 1 base removed from V and 5 bases from J, the gap between germline ends came to 11 bases. CDR3 bases: TGCAGCGTTGAAGTGAACAGGGAGACTGAAGCTTTCTTT. Protein product: CSVEVNRETEAFF.